The 24 T cell receptor beta chains below all came from one sample that was sequenced in a study of blood T cell repertoires in COVID-19. Here immunoSEQ multiplex PCR was the method, and the copy in TCRdb shows in-frame clones only, minus some. The sample has around 230,000 clones; roughly 85% are singletons. Sequencing was performed on peripheral blood. These receptors all come from a man aged 45 to 65 with COVID-19, enrolled during active disease.

In this sample, this clone turned up a few times. The chain couples TRBV25-1 to TRBJ2-2; possible D gene TRBD2, 5 bases. This CDR3 spans 16 amino acids. The V gene lost 1 base and the J gene lost 7 bases, with 16 bases spanning the gap. Germline CDR1 MGHDK, CDR2 SYGVNS. CDR3 residues: CASSEFKGLSGGELFF. The CDR3 region has the DNA TGTGCCAGCAGTGAATTTAAAGGGTTGAGCGGCGGGGAGCTGTTTTTT.

The rearrangement joins TRBV15 to TRBJ2-7; D unclear. Trimming removed 1 base at V and 3 bases at J, with 7 bases between. The CDR3 has 13 residues. In germline, CDR1 is LNHNV, CDR2 YYDKDF (reference sequence). The CDR3 region has the DNA TGTGCCACCAGCAGAGGGGCTAACTACGAGCAGTACTTC. The encoded protein is CATSRGANYEQYF.

In this sample, this clone turned up a few times. V usage is TRBV27 and J usage is TRBJ2-3, with TRBD2 matching 7 bases. The V gene end was trimmed by 5 bases and the J gene end by 3 bases; junction bases not matched to a gene: 8. The CDR3 is 15 residues long. CDR1 and CDR2 from the germline V gene are MNHEY and SMNVEV (reference sequence). Here the CDR3 DNA reads TGTGCCAGCAGTCCGATCTCTAGCGGAACAGATACGCAGTATTTT. It encodes CASSPISSGTDTQYF.

J is TRBJ2-3 and V is TRBV3-1 (or the pseudogene TRBV3-2); 14 nucleotides line up with TRBD2. CDR1 and CDR2 from the germline V gene are LGHDT and YNNKEL (reference sequence). Trimming took 1 base from V and 8 from J; bases not matched to a gene: 8. This CDR3 has 17 residues. The CDR3 bases are TGTGCCAGCAGCCAAGCCCCGCCGGGACTAGCGGGAGTTACGCAGTATTTT. Residues: CASSQAPPGLAGVTQYF.

This clone has a handful of counts. J is TRBJ2-3 and V is TRBV19, with 9 nucleotides matching TRBD1. The CDR3 covers 14 residues. Germline values: CDR1 LNHDA, CDR2 SQIVND (reference sequence). After removal of 5 bases from V and 3 bases from J, the junction contained 3 bases not matched to a gene. As DNA, the CDR3 is TGTGCCAGTAGTCGGGGGACAGGGACAGATACGCAGTATTTT. This codes for CASSRGTGTDTQYF.

The V gene is TRBV6-1, the J gene TRBJ2-7, with 10 bases identical to TRBD1. After removal of 3 bases from V and 8 bases from J, the junction contained 13 bases not matched to a gene. The V gene's germline CDR1 is MNHNS and CDR2 SASEGT. The CDR3 contains 16 residues. The CDR3 nucleotides read TGTGCCAGCAGTGAGATCTCGGGACAGGGGCGTGCTCAGCAGTACTTC. Residues: CASSEISGQGRAQQYF.

The chain joins TRBV5-8 to TRBJ1-1; TRBD1 aligns across 9 bases. This CDR3 comprises 15 residues. The junction had 3 bases not matched to a gene; V was cut back by 3 bases and J by 0 bases. The V gene's germline CDR1 is SGHTS and CDR2 YDEGEE. Written as DNA, the CDR3 is TGTGCCAGCAGCTGGGGACAGGGCCTGAACACTGAAGCTTTCTTT. This sequence encodes CASSWGQGLNTEAFF.

The J gene is TRBJ1-2, the V gene TRBV6-5; D gene unclear. V was cut by 6 bases and J by 8 bases, with 13 bases left in between. This CDR3 comprises 12 residues. The germline CDR1 and CDR2 sequences are MNHEY and SVGAGI. CDR3: CASRSEVWGYTF. CDR3 nucleotide sequence: TGTGCCAGCAGAAGTGAGGTCTGGGGCTACACCTTC.

The chain joins TRBV19 to TRBJ1-3, with 8 bases fitting TRBD1. Germline values: CDR1 LNHDA, CDR2 SQIVND (reference sequence). Trimming at V came to 5 bases and at J to 4 bases, leaving 4 bases not matched to a gene. The CDR3 runs 14 residues. This CDR3 reads CASSPRDRGNTIYF. CDR3 nucleotide sequence: TGTGCCAGTAGTCCCCGGGACAGGGGAAACACCATATATTTT.

The chain combines TRBV11-2 with TRBJ2-1, with unresolved D. Germline-derived CDR1 and CDR2 are SGHAT and FQNNGV. The CDR3 is made up of 12 amino acids. V was trimmed by 3 bases and J by 9 bases, leaving 9 bases between them. CDR3 sequence: CASSFQRGEQFF. CDR3 DNA: TGTGCCAGCAGCTTCCAGCGCGGTGAGCAGTTCTTC. Based on the CDR3 plus reference TRBV11-2 and TRBJ2-1, the full variable domain is EAGVAQSPRYKIIEKRQSVAFWCNPISGHATLYWYQQILGQGPKLLIQFQNNGVVDDSQLPKDRFSAERLKGVDSTLKIQPAKLEDSAVYLCASSFQRGEQFFGPGTRLTVL.

The sample holds one count of this clone. The V gene is TRBV3-1 (or the pseudogene TRBV3-2), the J gene TRBJ1-2, with unresolved D. V gave up 0 bases and J gave up 4 bases, with 15 bases separating them. Germline CDR1 and CDR2: LGHDT and YNNKEL (reference sequence). The CDR3 has 16 amino acids. As DNA, the CDR3 is TGTGCCAGCAGCCAAGATTTCCGCGAGGGTTCCTATGGCTACACCTTC. It yields the protein CASSQDFREGSYGYTF.

The chain couples TRBV4-1 to TRBJ2-1; weak D call: TRBD1 (6 bases). This CDR3 is 15 amino acids long. Germline V lookup: CDR1 MGHRA, CDR2 YSYEKL. V dropped 6 bases and J dropped 4 bases, with 16 bases sitting between them. The CDR3 DNA is TGCGCCAGCAGAATCAGTGGGGGCAGATACAATGAGCAGTTCTTC. Amino acids: CASRISGGRYNEQFF.

The chain links TRBV13 to TRBJ2-2; perhaps TRBD2 as D (5 bases). The CDR3 spans 15 residues. Trimming cost V 5 bases and J 3 bases, with 13 bases left between them. CDR1 is PRHDT, CDR2 FYEKMQ, per germline (reference sequence). The CDR3 loop reads CASSPPGVYTGELFF. In DNA, the CDR3 is TGTGCCAGCAGCCCCCCCGGGGTGTACACCGGGGAGCTGTTTTTT.

The gene calls are TRBV30 and TRBJ1-6, with 9 bases identical to TRBD1. After removal of 3 bases from V and 9 bases from J, the junction contained 6 bases not matched to a gene. CDR1 GTSNPN and CDR2 SVGIG come from the germline V gene (reference sequence). The CDR3 has 14 amino acids. CDR3 amino acids: CAWSMTGGSSPLHF. The DNA for the CDR3 is TGTGCCTGGAGCATGACAGGGGGAAGTTCACCCCTCCACTTT. Drawing the rest from reference TRBV30 and TRBJ1-6, the complete variable domain is SQTIHQWPATLVQPVGSPLSLECTVEGTSNPNLYWYRQAAGRGLQLLFYSVGIGQISSEVPQNLSASRPQDRQFILSSKKLLLSDSGFYLCAWSMTGGSSPLHFGNGTRLTVT.

V is TRBV10-3 and J is TRBJ1-2; 7 positions agree with TRBD1. This CDR3 has 13 residues. V lost 2 bases, J lost 6 bases, and 3 bases stayed unmatched. CDR1 is ENHRY and CDR2 is SYGVKD in the germline V gene. CDR3 coding DNA: TGTGCCATCAGTGAGAGGGACAGCGATGGCTACACCTTC. This translates into CAISERDSDGYTF.

The genes are TRBV3-1 (or the pseudogene TRBV3-2) and TRBJ2-5, with D perhaps TRBD1 (5 bases). The V end lost 2 bases, the J end lost 3 bases, and 10 bases lay between the germline ends. The CDR3 spans 14 residues. From germline, CDR1 is LGHDT and CDR2 YNNKEL (reference sequence). CDR3 in DNA: TGTGCCAGCAGCCAATGGACACGGAAAGAGACCCAGTACTTC. The encoded protein is CASSQWTRKETQYF.

This clone showed up just once. The rearrangement uses TRBV2 and TRBJ2-3, with TRBD1 as a possible D gene (6 bases). Trimming removed 6 bases at V and 7 bases at J, with 8 bases between. The CDR3 has 11 residues. The germline V gene encodes CDR1 SNHLY and CDR2 FYNNEI. CDR3 DNA sequence: TGTGCCAGCAGAGGACAGTATACGCAGTATTTT. Amino acids: CASRGQYTQYF.

The gene calls are TRBV19 and TRBJ2-3; 9 bases fit TRBD2. With 8 bases clipped from V and 6 bases from J, the junction kept 6 bases outside the gene matches. This CDR3 is built from 13 residues. Germline assignment: CDR1 LNHDA and CDR2 SQIVND (reference sequence). In DNA, the CDR3 is TGTGCCAGTTCTAGCGGGGTGCGGGATACGCAGTATTTT. Its translation is CASSSGVRDTQYF.

This chain joins TRBV6-1 and TRBJ2-7; 9 positions agree with TRBD1. Germline CDR1 is MNHNS and CDR2 is SASEGT. The CDR3 is 14 residues long. Losses at the gene ends were 3 bases for V and 1 base for J; bases not matched to a gene: 1. The CDR3 nucleotides read TGTGCCAGCAGTGAGGGACAGGGTTCCTACGAGCAGTACTTC. It encodes CASSEGQGSYEQYF.

The rearrangement joins TRBV2 to TRBJ1-1; D not resolved. The CDR3 contains 15 residues. The germline V gene encodes CDR1 SNHLY and CDR2 FYNNEI. Between the trimmed V and J ends, which lost 5 bases and 3 bases, there was a span of 16 bases. The CDR3 loop reads CASSQGRGGHTEAFF. The CDR3, as DNA: TGTGCCAGCAGTCAAGGAAGAGGAGGCCACACTGAAGCTTTCTTT.

The CDR3 nucleotides read TGTGCCAGTAAACTCGCACCGGGCACCGGGGAGCTGTTTTTT. Translating it yields CASKLAPGTGELFF. The chain employs TRBV19 and TRBJ2-2; D unresolved. This CDR3 spans 14 amino acids. Trimming shortened V by 7 bases and J by 4 bases, and 13 bases separated the two germline ends. The germline gives CDR1 LNHDA, CDR2 SQIVND (reference sequence).

This clone showed up just once. The chain recombines TRBV27 with TRBJ2-7; D may be TRBD1 (5 bases). Trimming stripped 7 bases from V and 1 base from J, with 11 bases between. CDR3 size: 13 residues. Germline CDR1 and CDR2: MNHEY and SMNVEV (reference sequence). Here the CDR3 DNA reads TGTGCCAGCACCCCAGGACATTCCTACGAGCAGTACTTC. Protein: CASTPGHSYEQYF.

This clone was counted only a few times. The V and J genes are TRBV28 and TRBJ1-2, with a weak D call TRBD1 (6 bases). The V end was cut by 6 bases, the J end by 4 bases, with 18 bases between. Per germline, CDR1 MDHEN and CDR2 SYDVKM. The CDR3 is made up of 15 amino acids. DNA for the CDR3: TGTGCCAGCAGCACCTATGGGGGGGCCTCCTATGGCTACACCTTC. It is translated as CASSTYGGASYGYTF.

In nucleotides, the CDR3 is TGTGCCAGCAGCCGGGACTATCGAGACTCCTACAATGAGCAGTTCTTC. Translation gives CASSRDYRDSYNEQFF. The chain is built from TRBV7-2 and TRBJ2-1, with 7 bases lining up with TRBD2. The ends lost 5 bases at V and 0 bases at J; junction bases unmatched: 7. The CDR3 totals 16 residues. In germline, CDR1 is SGHTA, CDR2 FQGNSA. The entire variable domain, with the rest obtained from reference TRBV7-2 and TRBJ2-1, is as follows: GAGVSQSPSNKVTEKGKDVELRCDPISGHTALYWYRQSLGQGLEFLIYFQGNSAPDKSGLPSDRFSAERTGGSVSTLTIQRTQQEDSAVYLCASSRDYRDSYNEQFFGPGTRLTVL.